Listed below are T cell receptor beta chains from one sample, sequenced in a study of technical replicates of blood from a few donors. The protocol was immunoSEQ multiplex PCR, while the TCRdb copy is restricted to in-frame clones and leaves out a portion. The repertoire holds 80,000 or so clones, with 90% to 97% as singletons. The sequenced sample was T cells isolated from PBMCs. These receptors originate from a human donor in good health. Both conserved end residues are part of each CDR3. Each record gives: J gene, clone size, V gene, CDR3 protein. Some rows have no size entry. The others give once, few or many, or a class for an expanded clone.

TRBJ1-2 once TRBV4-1 CASSQGGVTWGGYTF
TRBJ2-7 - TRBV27 CASSLWAGSLEQYF
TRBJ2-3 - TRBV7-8 CASSFSQGDTQYF
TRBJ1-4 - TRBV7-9 CASSRDLAGHEKLFF
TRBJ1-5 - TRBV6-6 CASSSPGVGNQPQHF
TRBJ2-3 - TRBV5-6 CASSLRGDTSFTDTQYF
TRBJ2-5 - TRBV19 CASSQGQGRETQYF
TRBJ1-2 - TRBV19 CASESYIKQGNYGYTF
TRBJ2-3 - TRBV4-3 CASSPNNRDTDTQYF
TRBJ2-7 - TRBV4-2 CASRLAGGGEQYF
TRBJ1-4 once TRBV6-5 CASSYGTGDEKLFF
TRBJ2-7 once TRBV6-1 CASSEAFPGGYEQYF
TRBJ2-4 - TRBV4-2 CASSQERRTGENIQYF
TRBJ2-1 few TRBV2 CASRDYHNEQFF
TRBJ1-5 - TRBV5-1 CASSATGLGQPQHF
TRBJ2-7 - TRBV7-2 CASSLGLAGEEQYF
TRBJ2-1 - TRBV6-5 CASSYLREGYNEQFF
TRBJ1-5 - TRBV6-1 CASSVRARGIYSNQPQHF
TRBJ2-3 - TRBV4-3 CASSQDKEGPQYF
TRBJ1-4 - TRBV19 CATRGEPTNEKLFF
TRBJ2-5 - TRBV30 CAWRDKLAGEETQYF
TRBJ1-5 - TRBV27 CASSRLDRANQPQHF
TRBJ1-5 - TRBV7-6 CASSLNAGGINQPQHF
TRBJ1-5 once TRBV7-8 CASSILTQGRQPQHF
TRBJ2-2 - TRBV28 CASSLLAGAVGSGELFF
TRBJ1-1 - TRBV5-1 CASSSLNSGAEAFF
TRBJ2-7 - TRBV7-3 CASSLGSGVEYEQYF
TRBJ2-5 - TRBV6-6 CASSYRGSQETQYF
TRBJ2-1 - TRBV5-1 CASSFPLNEQFF
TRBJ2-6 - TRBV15 CATSPGQSLTGANVLTF
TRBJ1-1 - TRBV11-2 CASSDRGLGNTEAFF
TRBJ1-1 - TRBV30 CAWSVQQNTEAFF
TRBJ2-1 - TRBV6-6 CASRRLAGESYNEQFF
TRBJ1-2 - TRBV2 CASSEDRARGQYGYTF
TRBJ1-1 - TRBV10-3 CAISEDRVFTEAFF
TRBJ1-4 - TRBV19 CASASKTAINEKLFF
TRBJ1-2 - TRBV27 CASSRTGVNYGYTF
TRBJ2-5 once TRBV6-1 CASNPTGAETQYF
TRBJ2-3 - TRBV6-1 CASTGASADTQYF